Following are 16 T cell receptor beta chains from one sample sequenced in a study of blood T cell repertoires in COVID-19. Method: immunoSEQ multiplex PCR; TCRdb's copy keeps in-frame clones and lacks some. The table has about 71,000 clones, roughly 82% seen once; the top ten hold around 13%. The sample consisted of peripheral blood. These receptors originate from a woman aged 80 or over with acute or convalescent COVID-19.

The table lists this clone with a count of one. The chain combines TRBV18 with TRBJ1-1, with D maybe TRBD1 (5 bases). This CDR3 is built from 14 residues. Deletions cut 1 base from V and 4 bases from J, with 10 bases between. CDR1 is KGHSH and CDR2 is LQKENI in the germline V gene. The chain's CDR3 is CASSPLGAGTEAFF. In DNA, the CDR3 is TGTGCCAGCTCACCACTAGGGGCTGGCACTGAAGCTTTCTTT.

This clone came up once. The gene calls are TRBV19 and TRBJ2-5, with TRBD1 matching 10 bases. The CDR3 is 17 amino acids. J gave up 1 base and V 4 bases, and 9 bases lay outside the gene matches. Germline CDR1 LNHDA, CDR2 SQIVND (reference sequence). The CDR3 nucleotides read TGTGCCAGTAGTAATAGGGACAGGGGAGCGCTCCAAGAGACCCAGTACTTC. As protein: CASSNRDRGALQETQYF. Drawing the rest from reference TRBV19 and TRBJ2-5, the complete variable domain is DGGITQSPKYLFRKEGQNVTLSCEQNLNHDAMYWYRQDPGQGLRLIYYSQIVNDFQKGDIAEGYSVSREKKESFPLTVTSAQKNPTAFYLCASSNRDRGALQETQYFGPGTRLLVL.

Ten or more counts support this clone. The V and J genes are TRBV11-2 and TRBJ1-2, with a weak D call TRBD1 (5 bases). Trimming removed 4 bases from V and 0 bases from J, with 12 bases in between. From germline, CDR1 is SGHAT and CDR2 FQNNGV. This CDR3 is built from 15 residues. The CDR3 coding sequence is TGTGCCAGCAGCTCCCTTCAGGACACTAACTATGGCTACACCTTC. Encoded protein: CASSSLQDTNYGYTF.

This clone appeared once. This specimen includes other DNA sequences encoding the same CDR3. The gene calls are TRBV6-5 and TRBJ1-5; TRBD1 aligns across 11 bases. The trim removed 4 bases at V and 7 bases at J, leaving 3 bases unmatched. CDR1 is MNHEY, CDR2 SVGAGI, per germline. The CDR3 runs 14 residues. CDR3 nucleotides: TGTGCCAGCAGTTGGACAGGGGGCATCCAGCCCCAGCATTTT. Protein sequence: CASSWTGGIQPQHF.

This sequence joins TRBV29-1 and TRBJ2-2; 9 bases agree with TRBD2. V lost 5 bases and J lost 0; bases outside the gene matches: 4. The CDR3 covers 15 residues. Germline V gives CDR1 SQVTM, CDR2 ANQGSEA. Here the CDR3 reads CSVRREGSNTGELFF. In DNA, the CDR3 is TGCAGCGTTCGGCGGGAGGGTTCGAACACCGGGGAGCTGTTTTTT.

The chain joins TRBV19 to TRBJ2-2, with TRBD1 matching 7 bases. CDR1 is LNHDA, CDR2 SQIVND, per germline (reference sequence). With V trimmed by 3 bases and J by 0 bases, 7 bases remained unmatched. This CDR3 spans 17 amino acids. The CDR3 region has the DNA TGTGCCAGTAGTATGCCAAGGGGACAGTCGAACACCGGGGAGCTGTTTTTT. Translating it yields CASSMPRGQSNTGELFF. Based on the CDR3 plus reference TRBV19 and TRBJ2-2, the full variable domain is DGGITQSPKYLFRKEGQNVTLSCEQNLNHDAMYWYRQDPGQGLRLIYYSQIVNDFQKGDIAEGYSVSREKKESFPLTVTSAQKNPTAFYLCASSMPRGQSNTGELFFGEGSRLTVL.

The genes are TRBV7-8 and TRBJ1-5; D ambiguous. Germline CDR1 and CDR2: SGHVS and FQNEAQ. Trimming pared 0 bases from V and 0 bases from J, leaving 6 bases between. The CDR3 contains 15 residues. CDR3 nucleotides: TGTGCCAGCAGCTTAGCAGAGCTTAGCAATCAGCCCCAGCATTTT. Protein sequence: CASSLAELSNQPQHF.

V and J are TRBV27 and TRBJ2-1; 14 bases line up with TRBD2. The CDR3 is 17 residues long. Germline V gives CDR1 MNHEY, CDR2 SMNVEV (reference sequence). V was clipped by 5 bases and J by 2 bases; unmatched bases: 5. Here the CDR3 DNA reads TGTGCCAGCAGTCCCGGACTAGCGGGAGGCCCCTACAATGAGCAGTTCTTC. As protein: CASSPGLAGGPYNEQFF.

J is TRBJ2-1 and V is TRBV9; D may be TRBD2 (5 bases). Germline CDR1 is SGDLS and CDR2 is YYNGEE. Deletions cut 6 bases from V and 4 bases from J, with 17 bases between. The CDR3 has 15 residues. CDR3 sequence reads: CASTGLHTKYNEQFF. The CDR3 bases are TGTGCCAGCACCGGACTCCATACAAAATACAATGAGCAGTTCTTC. The full variable domain, its missing parts supplied by reference TRBV9 and TRBJ2-1, is DSGVTQTPKHLITATGQRVTLRCSPRSGDLSVYWYQQSLDQGLQFLIQYYNGEERAKGNILERFSAQQFPDLHSELNLSSLELGDSALYFCASTGLHTKYNEQFFGPGTRLTVL.

V is TRBV6-1 and J is TRBJ1-2; a possible D gene is TRBD1 (6 bases). Germline CDR1 reads MNHNS; CDR2 reads SASEGT. The V end was cut by 2 bases, the J end by 8 bases, with 18 bases between. This CDR3 spans 15 amino acids. The CDR3 DNA reads TGTGCCAGCAGTGAACCGGGACATACCAGTTGGGGCTACACCTTC. It translates to CASSEPGHTSWGYTF.

The chain has TRBV19 and TRBJ2-7; 13 positions agree with TRBD2. The CDR3 runs 16 residues. The V gene's germline CDR1 is LNHDA and CDR2 SQIVND (reference sequence). V shed 5 bases and J 2 bases; nucleotides not matched to a gene: 6. In DNA, the CDR3 is TGTGCCAGTAGTTTACTAGCGGGAGGGAGTGCCTACGAGCAGTACTTC. Its translation: CASSLLAGGSAYEQYF.

The gene calls are TRBV2 and TRBJ1-5; weak D call: TRBD1 (5 bases). Germline V gene lookup returns CDR1 SNHLY and CDR2 FYNNEI. V was pared by 1 base and J by 5 bases, with 9 bases between. The CDR3 contains 14 residues. The CDR3 nucleotides read TGTGCCAGCAGTGAAGAAGCAGGGTATCAGCCCCAGCATTTT. Translation gives CASSEEAGYQPQHF. The whole variable domain, filled in from reference TRBV2 and TRBJ1-5, reads EPEVTQTPSHQVTQMGQEVILRCVPISNHLYFYWYRQILGQKVEFLVSFYNNEISEKSEIFDDQFSVERPDGSNFTLKIRSTKLEDSAMYFCASSEEAGYQPQHFGDGTRLSIL.

The chain combines TRBV4-2 with TRBJ2-2; 11 nucleotides align to TRBD2. Germline V gene sequence: CDR1 LGHNA, CDR2 YNFKEQ. CDR3 length equals 18 residues. J gave up 3 bases and V 0 bases, and 6 bases lay outside the gene matches. The CDR3 region is CASSQDFGTSGHTGELFF. The CDR3 region has the DNA TGTGCCAGCAGCCAAGACTTCGGGACTAGCGGACACACCGGGGAGCTGTTTTTT.

V is TRBV5-6 and J is TRBJ2-3; 13 bases agree with TRBD2. The ends lost 3 bases at V and 1 base at J; junction bases unmatched: 5. Germline CDR1 reads SGHDT; CDR2 reads YYEEEE. There are 17 residues in the CDR3. The CDR3 DNA is TGTGCCAGCAGCTCTTGGACTAGCGGGAGCGGCACAGATACGCAGTATTTT. Its translation is CASSSWTSGSGTDTQYF.

CDR3 in amino acids: CASSIRGGLDEQFF. The CDR3 DNA reads as TGTGCCAGTAGTATAAGGGGTGGGCTCGATGAGCAGTTCTTC. The J gene is TRBJ2-1, the V gene TRBV19; D is possibly TRBD1 (5 bases). Germline V lookup: CDR1 LNHDA, CDR2 SQIVND (reference sequence). The CDR3 consists of 14 residues. The V end lost 2 bases, the J end lost 8 bases, and 13 bases lay between the germline ends.

The chain joins TRBV11-2 to TRBJ2-7; D gene unclear. Germline CDR1 and CDR2: SGHAT and FQNNGV. The CDR3 runs to 15 residues. With 5 bases removed from V and 5 bases from J, the gap between germline ends came to 19 bases. The CDR3, as DNA: TGTGCCAGCAGCCCTAACTACTCCGACCGGGACGAGCAGTACTTC. It is translated as CASSPNYSDRDEQYF.